The clone carrying this TCR beta chain was detected once. Its antigen is as yet unknown. The data derive from a study of blood T cells in healthy people across ages. Findings and limits, study-wide: Roughly linear age-related decline in beta diversity appeared, significant by age about 40.

Germline values: CDR1 LGHNA, CDR2 YSLEER. There are 18 residues in the CDR3. The junction had 14 bases not matched to a gene; V was cut back by 2 bases and J by 5 bases. Every donor provided around 10 milliliters of peripheral blood. A second 7 to 11 cycle PCR used barcoded and J-beta primers. TCRdb re-analysed the 5' RACE reads in MiXCR, keeping a single row per CDR3 protein. Of 650,000 to 900,000 distinct CDR3 sequences detected, approximately 67% appear once; the ten largest clones hold about a quarter. The receptor was derived from a man aged 25 to 40 in good health. The sample comprised blood. The rearrangement joins TRBV4-3 to TRBJ2-1, with TRBD2 matching 8 bases. The CDR3 DNA sequence: TGCGCCAGCAGCCAAAATAACCGGGGTAGCGGGGTAAACAATGAGCAGTTCTTC. Translated, it gives CASSQNNRGSGVNNEQFF.